These T cell receptor beta chains were read from a single sample in a study of early T cells in non-severe SARS-CoV-2 infection. Each CDR3 protein gets one entry after TCRdb re-called the 5' RACE reads with MiXCR. In the table there are some 57,000 distinct CDR3 sequences, 7% to 10% of which are singletons. Specimen: whole blood. These receptors were taken from an adult who was a healthcare worker with PCR-confirmed SARS-CoV-2 infection or an uninfected control (not recorded which). Both conserved end residues are part of each CDR3. Each record gives: D gene, V gene, J gene, clone size, CDR3 DNA, CDR3 protein. D genes are given only for firm matches. Size tells how often a clone was seen (once, few, many) or the class of an expanded clone, and some rows leave it out.

>NA|TRBV7-2|TRBJ2-7|many
TGTGCCAGCAGCTCACGGGGAGGGGGGCCCTACGAGCAGTACTTC
CASSSRGGGPYEQYF
>TRBD2|TRBV6-1|TRBJ2-3|NA
TGTGCCAGCAGTGATTCGCGGGGGGGCACAGATACGCAGTATTTT
CASSDSRGGTDTQYF
>NA|TRBV6-1|TRBJ1-4|few
TGTGCCAGCACGAATGTACAGTGGGAAGAAAAACTGTTTTTT
CASTNVQWEEKLFF
>NA|TRBV20-1|TRBJ1-1|many
TGCAGTGCTAGAGAGGGGGGCTGGTACACTGAAGCTTTCTTT
CSAREGGWYTEAFF
>TRBD1|TRBV19|TRBJ2-1|NA
TGTGCCAGCCACCGCGGGGGGGACAGGGGGCCTGATGAGCAGTTCTTC
CASHRGGDRGPDEQFF
>TRBD1|TRBV7-8|TRBJ1-4|NA
TGTGCCAGCAGCCCTCGACAGGGTTCAGGCGAAAAACTGTTTTTT
CASSPRQGSGEKLFF
>NA|TRBV2|TRBJ2-1|few
TGTGCCAGCAGTGAAGGCTTATTATCCTACAATGAGCAGTTCTTC
CASSEGLLSYNEQFF
>NA|TRBV19|TRBJ1-2|many
TGTGCCAGTAGTATTGCCCCAAGTTTCTATGGCTCCGTAAACTATGGCTACACCTTC
CASSIAPSFYGSVNYGYTF
>NA|TRBV3-1|TRBJ1-1|many
TGTGCCAGCAGCCAAGAGAACACCAACACTGAAGCTTTCTTT
CASSQENTNTEAFF
>NA|TRBV3-1|TRBJ2-1|NA
TGTGCCAGCAGCCAAGCCCTTAACGGGGGCCTCCAGAATGAGCAGTTCTTC
CASSQALNGGLQNEQFF
>TRBD1|TRBV19|TRBJ2-7|many
TGTGCCAGTAGCCTAGACAGGGGCGACGAGCAGTACTTC
CASSLDRGDEQYF
>NA|TRBV4-2|TRBJ1-1|few
TGTGCCAGCAGCCCCTCCGAACACGAGAACACTGAAGCTTTCTTT
CASSPSEHENTEAFF
>NA|TRBV11-2|TRBJ2-1|NA
TGTGCCAGCAGCTTAGGGATCTCCAATAATGAGCAGTTCTTC
CASSLGISNNEQFF
>TRBD1|TRBV18|TRBJ2-7|many
TGTGCCAGCTCACCGGGACAGGGGACCTACGAGCAGTACTTC
CASSPGQGTYEQYF
>NA|TRBV10-3|TRBJ2-4|few
TGTGCCATCAGTGGATCCATAGCCAAAAACATTCAGTACTTC
CAISGSIAKNIQYF
>NA|TRBV29-1|TRBJ2-1|many
TGCAGCGTAGCCTTAACACCAGGAAACAATGAGCAGTTCTTC
CSVALTPGNNEQFF
>NA|TRBV19|TRBJ2-3|NA
TGTGCCAGTAGTATAGAGAGTCCAGATACGCAGTATTTT
CASSIESPDTQYF
>NA|TRBV6-1|TRBJ1-3|few
TGTGCCAGCAGTGAAGCACTGGGCGGATGGTCCTCTGGAAACACCATATATTTT
CASSEALGGWSSGNTIYF
>NA|TRBV12-3/TRBV12-4|TRBJ2-5|many
TGTGCCAGCAGTCTGGGAGGAGGGGTGCAAGAGACCCAGTACTTC
CASSLGGGVQETQYF
>TRBD2|TRBV5-1|TRBJ2-3|NA
TGCGCCAGCAGCCTAGCGGGGGGCTCTACGCAGTATTTT
CASSLAGGSTQYF